Shown below are 29 T cell receptor beta chains from a single sample sequenced in a study of blood T cell repertoires in COVID-19. Method: immunoSEQ multiplex PCR; TCRdb's copy keeps in-frame clones and lacks some. This table has approximately 100,000 clones, roughly 84% appearing once. Sequences were obtained from peripheral blood. The receptors were sampled from a human donor in a cohort sampled during active COVID-19.

V gene TRBV2 combines with J gene TRBJ1-1, with D hard to call. The V and J ends lost 4 bases and 5 bases respectively, with 17 bases between them. Per germline, CDR1 SNHLY and CDR2 FYNNEI. This CDR3 has 15 residues. The CDR3 DNA follows: TGTGCCAGCAGTGTAGCCCATCCCCAGAGGACTGAAGCTTTCTTT. Protein sequence: CASSVAHPQRTEAFF. Full variable domain (rest looked up from reference TRBV2 and TRBJ1-1): EPEVTQTPSHQVTQMGQEVILRCVPISNHLYFYWYRQILGQKVEFLVSFYNNEISEKSEIFDDQFSVERPDGSNFTLKIRSTKLEDSAMYFCASSVAHPQRTEAFFGQGTRLTVV.

This chain uses TRBV9 with TRBJ2-1; 8 bases are shared with TRBD2. The CDR3 is 15 amino acids. V dropped 4 bases and J dropped 5; count of bases not matched to a gene: 8. Germline V CDR1 and CDR2: SGDLS, YYNGEE. The CDR3 DNA is TGTGCCAGCAGCCCCGGGACTAGAAGCCACAATGAGCAGTTCTTC. Residues: CASSPGTRSHNEQFF. The full variable domain, its missing parts supplied by reference TRBV9 and TRBJ2-1, is DSGVTQTPKHLITATGQRVTLRCSPRSGDLSVYWYQQSLDQGLQFLIQYYNGEERAKGNILERFSAQQFPDLHSELNLSSLELGDSALYFCASSPGTRSHNEQFFGPGTRLTVL.

This chain joins TRBV7-6 and TRBJ2-7, with 13 bases fitting TRBD2. CDR3 size: 16 residues. Germline assignment: CDR1 SGHVS and CDR2 FNYEAQ. V gave up 4 bases and J gave up 2 bases; unmatched junction bases: 5. The CDR3 bases are TGTGCCAGCAGCTCTACTAGCGGGGGGGCCACCTACGAGCAGTACTTC. Translating it yields CASSSTSGGATYEQYF.

There are many counts of this clone. This rearrangement joins TRBV5-1 to TRBJ1-6, with 8 bases identical to TRBD1. Per the germline V gene, CDR1 is SGHRS and CDR2 is YFSETQ. V trimming: 2 bases; J trimming: 10 bases; junction bases outside the gene matches: 5. The CDR3 consists of 14 residues. The CDR3 bases are TGCGCCAGCAGCTTCGGGACAGGAACCTCACCCCTCCACTTT. Translating it yields CASSFGTGTSPLHF.

This rearrangement joins TRBV30 to TRBJ1-2, with D possibly TRBD1 on 6 matching bases. CDR3 length equals 13 residues. From germline, CDR1 is GTSNPN and CDR2 SVGIG (reference sequence). V was shortened by 0 bases and J by 7 bases, with 12 bases between the two germline ends. This CDR3 is CAWSVRGALGYTF. The CDR3 DNA sequence: TGTGCCTGGAGTGTACGGGGGGCGCTTGGCTACACCTTC.

The count of this clone is one. V is TRBV3-1 (or the pseudogene TRBV3-2) and J is TRBJ1-2, with 10 nucleotides matching TRBD1. The CDR3 contains 15 residues. Germline V gene data show CDR1 as LGHDT and CDR2 as YNNKEL (reference sequence). Trimming cost V 3 bases and J 8 bases; bases outside gene matches: 9. CDR3: CASSQRPGTGVGYTF. DNA of the CDR3: TGTGCCAGCAGCCAGCGCCCCGGGACAGGGGTAGGCTACACCTTC.

The chain links TRBV7-2 to TRBJ1-6, with D possibly TRBD1 on 5 matching bases. The length of the CDR3 is 15 residues. V lost 1 base and J 7 bases, leaving 11 bases between the germline ends. Per germline, CDR1 SGHTA and CDR2 FQGNSA. In DNA, the CDR3 is TGTGCCAGCAGCTTAGAGGCAGGGCGGAATTCACCCCTCCACTTT. Translating gives CASSLEAGRNSPLHF.

The chain employs TRBV7-8 and TRBJ1-4; TRBD1 matches at 11 bases. The trim removed 5 bases at V and 7 bases at J, leaving 9 bases unmatched. This CDR3 comprises 16 residues. Germline loops: CDR1 SGHVS, CDR2 FQNEAQ. CDR3 protein: CASSNRDRGRSEKLFF. The DNA of the CDR3 is TGTGCCAGCAGCAACCGGGACAGGGGGAGGAGTGAAAAACTGTTTTTT. The full variable domain, its missing parts supplied by reference TRBV7-8 and TRBJ1-4, is GAGVSQSPRYKVAKRGQDVALRCDPISGHVSLFWYQQALGQGPEFLTYFQNEAQLDKSGLPSDRFFAERPEGSVSTLKIQRTQQEDSAVYLCASSNRDRGRSEKLFFGSGTQLSVL.

The chain couples TRBV3-1 (or the pseudogene TRBV3-2) to TRBJ2-2; 15 nucleotides align to TRBD2. V was clipped by 4 bases and J by 4 bases; unmatched bases: 7. The CDR3 extends over 18 amino acids. Germline V gene data show CDR1 as LGHDT and CDR2 as YNNKEL (reference sequence). The CDR3 DNA is TGTGCCAGCAGCCCTGGACTAGCGGGGGGGCCGGTCACCGGGGAGCTGTTTTTT. Its translation: CASSPGLAGGPVTGELFF.

The CDR3 DNA follows: TGCGCCAGCAGTGGGACAAACAATGAGCAGTTCTTC. Translated: CASSGTNNEQFF. This chain connects TRBV5-1 to TRBJ2-1, with D possibly matching TRBD1 (6 bases). The ends were cut back, 5 bases at V and 5 bases at J, with 8 bases in the middle. In germline, CDR1 is SGHRS, CDR2 YFSETQ. This CDR3 region has 12 residues.

This rearrangement joins TRBV11-3 to TRBJ1-1; D is unresolved. Germline loops: CDR1 SGHNT, CDR2 YENEEA. V was cut by 3 bases and J by 3 bases, with 14 bases left in between. The CDR3 is 15 residues long. The CDR3 loop is CASSLQRRRDTEAFF. CDR3 bases: TGTGCCAGCAGCTTGCAGCGGCGGAGGGACACTGAAGCTTTCTTT.

The chain combines TRBV6-5 with TRBJ2-5, with D maybe TRBD1 (6 bases). The germline V and J ends were trimmed by 4 bases and 3 bases, with 9 bases remaining between them. The germline V gene encodes CDR1 MNHEY and CDR2 SVGAGI. The CDR3 is made up of 13 amino acids. The chain's CDR3 is CASSLTGKETQYF. The CDR3 region has the DNA TGTGCCAGCAGTTTAACAGGGAAAGAGACCCAGTACTTC.

The table lists this clone with a count of one. The genes are TRBV7-2 and TRBJ1-2; 9 bases are shared with TRBD1. The germline gives CDR1 SGHTA, CDR2 FQGNSA. The junction had 7 bases not matched to a gene; V was cut back by 3 bases and J by 8 bases. The CDR3 extends over 14 amino acids. CDR3 nucleotide sequence: TGTGCCAGCAGCTTCGACAGGGGGTCTCGGGGCTACACCTTC. It specifies CASSFDRGSRGYTF.

The genes are TRBV2 and TRBJ2-2, with unresolved D. V dropped 10 bases and J dropped 3 bases, with 9 bases sitting between them. The CDR3 is 12 amino acids. Germline V CDR1 and CDR2: SNHLY, FYNNEI. CDR3 sequence reads: CATRQDTGELFF. DNA for the CDR3: TGTGCCACCCGACAAGACACCGGGGAGCTGTTTTTT.

This clone was detected only a few times. This chain connects TRBV7-9 to TRBJ1-2; D is perhaps TRBD1 (5 bases). Germline loops: CDR1 SEHNR, CDR2 FQNEAQ (reference sequence). This CDR3 is 13 amino acids long. V was pared by 5 bases and J by 4 bases, with 11 bases between. The CDR3 coding sequence is TGTGCCAGCAGCCCCAGGGTTGGCTATGGCTACACCTTC. The encoded protein is CASSPRVGYGYTF.

This clone came up a few times. V gene TRBV27 combines with J gene TRBJ2-7; the D gene is possibly TRBD1 (6 bases). With 6 bases removed from V and 0 bases from J, the gap between germline ends came to 15 bases. This CDR3 comprises 15 residues. In germline, CDR1 is MNHEY, CDR2 SMNVEV (reference sequence). The CDR3 loop is CASSLQGPGSYEQYF. As DNA, the CDR3 is TGTGCCAGCAGCCTACAGGGTCCCGGCTCCTACGAGCAGTACTTC.

The gene calls are TRBV27 and TRBJ2-7; possibly TRBD1 for D (5 bases). This CDR3 contains 14 residues. CDR1 MNHEY and CDR2 SMNVEV come from the germline V gene (reference sequence). With 2 bases removed from V and 6 bases from J, the gap between germline ends came to 14 bases. The CDR3 loop is CASSLRSGHGEQYF. CDR3 nucleotides: TGTGCCAGCAGTTTAAGGTCAGGGCATGGCGAGCAGTACTTC.

CDR3 DNA sequence: TGTGCCAGCTCCCGGAGGGGGGGGGCTGAAGAGCAGTTCTTC. Translation: CASSRRGGAEEQFF. The V and J genes are TRBV11-3 and TRBJ2-1; weak D call: TRBD2 (7 bases). The CDR3 covers 14 residues. Germline V gene lookup returns CDR1 SGHNT and CDR2 YENEEA. Trimming stripped 8 bases from V and 10 bases from J, with 21 bases between.

The rearrangement joins TRBV5-1 to TRBJ2-2; a possible D gene is TRBD2 (5 bases). V dropped 3 bases and J dropped 7 bases, with 13 bases sitting between them. Germline V gene lookup returns CDR1 SGHRS and CDR2 YFSETQ. This CDR3 contains 14 residues. The CDR3 protein is CASSSLGRDGELFF. As DNA, the CDR3 is TGCGCCAGCAGCTCTCTAGGCCGGGACGGGGAGCTGTTTTTT.

The chain recombines TRBV29-1 with TRBJ1-1; TRBD1 is a possible D gene (6 bases). The CDR3 totals 14 residues. CDR1 is SQVTM and CDR2 is ANQGSEA in the germline V gene. Deletions cut 5 bases from V and 7 bases from J, with 20 bases between. The DNA for the CDR3 is TGCAGCGTTTCCCAGGGGTCTAGGAAGGGTGAAGCTTTCTTT. Protein: CSVSQGSRKGEAFF. Full variable domain (rest looked up from reference TRBV29-1 and TRBJ1-1): SAVISQKPSRDICQRGTSLTIQCQVDSQVTMMFWYRQQPGQSLTLIATANQGSEATYESGFVIDKFPISRPNLTFSTLTVSNMSPEDSSIYLCSVSQGSRKGEAFFGQGTRLTVV.

This sequence joins TRBV19 and TRBJ2-3; D is perhaps TRBD2 (5 bases). V lost 2 bases and J 4 bases, leaving 7 bases between the germline ends. The CDR3 length is 13 residues. Germline-derived CDR1 and CDR2 are LNHDA and SQIVND (reference sequence). The CDR3 nucleotides are TGTGCCAGTAGTATATCGGGATCAGATACGCAGTATTTT. It is translated as CASSISGSDTQYF.

The chain combines TRBV6-1 with TRBJ2-5, with 7 bases aligning to TRBD2. The CDR3 covers 14 residues. The ends lost 2 bases at V and 5 bases at J; junction bases unmatched: 5. Germline CDR1 and CDR2: MNHNS and SASEGT. The chain's CDR3 is CASSESGLRETQYF. CDR3 nucleotide sequence: TGTGCCAGCAGTGAATCGGGACTACGGGAGACCCAGTACTTC.

The gene calls are TRBV5-6 and TRBJ2-2; 12 positions match TRBD2. The germline V gene has CDR1 SGHDT and CDR2 YYEEEE. Trimming took 1 base from V and 5 from J; bases not matched to a gene: 3. The CDR3 sequence is 16 residues long. The CDR3 coding sequence is TGTGCCAGCAGCTTGAGCCTAGCGGGGGGGACCGGGGAGCTGTTTTTT. Protein sequence: CASSLSLAGGTGELFF.

This clone was picked up a small number of times. The CDR3 coding sequence is TGTGCCAGCAAGCCCCAGGCGATCGTCAACTATGGCTACACCTTC. Amino acids: CASKPQAIVNYGYTF. This chain links TRBV27 with TRBJ1-2; D remains ambiguous. Germline V lookup: CDR1 MNHEY, CDR2 SMNVEV (reference sequence). Deletions cut 7 bases from V and 2 bases from J, with 17 bases between. This CDR3 is built from 15 residues.

V usage is TRBV27 and J usage is TRBJ2-1; 13 bases line up with TRBD2. V lost 2 bases, J lost 4 bases, and 2 bases stayed unmatched. In germline, CDR1 is MNHEY, CDR2 SMNVEV (reference sequence). The CDR3 contains 16 residues. CDR3 region: CASSLRLAGGYNEQFF. As DNA, the CDR3 is TGTGCCAGCAGTTTAAGACTAGCGGGGGGTTACAATGAGCAGTTCTTC.

CDR3 protein: CASSLYRTYPEAFF. CDR3 nucleotide sequence: TGTGCCAGCAGTTTATATAGGACATACCCTGAAGCTTTCTTT. The chain employs TRBV27 and TRBJ1-1; weak D call: TRBD1 (5 bases). The germline V gene has CDR1 MNHEY and CDR2 SMNVEV (reference sequence). This CDR3 spans 14 amino acids. Trimming shortened V by 1 base and J by 6 bases, and 12 bases separated the two germline ends.

The J gene is TRBJ2-5, the V gene TRBV19; TRBD2 agrees at 10 bases. Germline trimming cut 4 bases from V and 5 bases from J; bases unmatched to any gene: 7. The CDR3 sequence is 15 residues long. Germline assignment: CDR1 LNHDA and CDR2 SQIVND (reference sequence). CDR3 region: CASSKERGGRETQYF. The DNA for the CDR3 is TGTGCCAGTAGTAAGGAGCGGGGGGGCCGGGAGACCCAGTACTTC.

V gene TRBV2 combines with J gene TRBJ1-2, with TRBD1 matching over 7 bases. Germline CDR1 and CDR2: SNHLY and FYNNEI. Trimming took 7 bases from V and 1 from J; bases not matched to a gene: 9. This CDR3 comprises 15 residues. Written as DNA, the CDR3 is TGTGCCAGCACTCAGGGACAGCAAAATAACTATGGCTACACCTTC. Its translation is CASTQGQQNNYGYTF.

The rearrangement links TRBV5-4 to TRBJ1-2; 7 bases match TRBD1. V shed 4 bases and J 7 bases; nucleotides not matched to a gene: 7. Germline V CDR1 and CDR2: SGHNT, YYREEE (reference sequence). The CDR3 covers 13 residues. The DNA for the CDR3 is TGTGCCAGCAGCGCGACCGACAGGGCTGGCTACACCTTC. This encodes CASSATDRAGYTF.